This section outlines one T cell receptor (beta chain) sequence together with its context. This entry belongs to a study of long-term antiretroviral therapy in people with HIV. Runs used v3.0 of the immunoSEQ assay and were done at survey level. Repertoires were generated with immunoSEQ multiplex PCR, while TCRdb's copy carries only in-frame clones and drops some. The data show roughly 34,000 clones, roughly 84% seen once. The receptor was isolated from a woman aged 25 to 39 with HIV. The sequences come from unsorted PBMCs, collected roughly 2.9 years before starting antiretroviral therapy.

The DNA for the CDR3 is TGTGCCAGCACCTGGTACATAGGGAGGGAAGGGCATGAGCAGTTCTTC. It codes for CASTWYIGREGHEQFF. The chain has TRBV11-1 and TRBJ2-1, with 7 bases matching TRBD2. The ends lost 7 bases at V and 8 bases at J; junction bases unmatched: 17. The germline V gene encodes CDR1 SGHAT and CDR2 FQDESV (reference sequence). The length of the CDR3 is 16 residues. Drawing the rest from reference TRBV11-1 and TRBJ2-1, the complete variable domain is EAEVAQSPRYKITEKSQAVAFWCDPISGHATLYWYRQILGQGPELLVQFQDESVVDDSQLPKDRFSAERLKGVDSTLKIQPAELGDSAMYLCASTWYIGREGHEQFFGPGTRLTVL.